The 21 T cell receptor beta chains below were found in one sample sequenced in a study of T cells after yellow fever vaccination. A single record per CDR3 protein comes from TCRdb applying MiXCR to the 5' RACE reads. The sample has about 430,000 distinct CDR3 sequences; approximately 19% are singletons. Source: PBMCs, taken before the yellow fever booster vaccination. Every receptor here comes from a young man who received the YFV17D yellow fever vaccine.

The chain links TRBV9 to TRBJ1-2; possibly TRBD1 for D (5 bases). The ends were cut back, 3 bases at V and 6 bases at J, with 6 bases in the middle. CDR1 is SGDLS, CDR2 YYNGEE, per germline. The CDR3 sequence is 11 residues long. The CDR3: CASSGGDGYTF. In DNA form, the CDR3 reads TGTGCCAGCAGCGGAGGGGATGGCTACACCTTC.

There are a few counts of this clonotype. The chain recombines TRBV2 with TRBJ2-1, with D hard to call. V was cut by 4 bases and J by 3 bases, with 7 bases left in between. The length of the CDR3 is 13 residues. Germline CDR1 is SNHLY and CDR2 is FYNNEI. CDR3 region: CASSVDIYNEQFF. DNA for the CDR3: TGTGCCAGCAGTGTTGACATCTACAATGAGCAGTTCTTC.

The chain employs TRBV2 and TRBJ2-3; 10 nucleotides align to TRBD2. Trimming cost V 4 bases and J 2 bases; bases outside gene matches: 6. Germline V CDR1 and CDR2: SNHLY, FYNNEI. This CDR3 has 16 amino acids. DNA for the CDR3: TGTGCCAGCAGTGTGTGGCTAGCGGGGGCCACAGATACGCAGTATTTT. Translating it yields CASSVWLAGATDTQYF.

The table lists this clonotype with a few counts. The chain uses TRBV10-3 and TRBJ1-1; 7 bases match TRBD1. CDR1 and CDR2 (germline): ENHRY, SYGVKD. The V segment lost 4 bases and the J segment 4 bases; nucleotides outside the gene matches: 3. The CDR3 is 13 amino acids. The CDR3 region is CAISGNRGTEAFF. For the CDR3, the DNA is TGTGCCATCAGTGGAAACAGGGGCACTGAAGCTTTCTTT.

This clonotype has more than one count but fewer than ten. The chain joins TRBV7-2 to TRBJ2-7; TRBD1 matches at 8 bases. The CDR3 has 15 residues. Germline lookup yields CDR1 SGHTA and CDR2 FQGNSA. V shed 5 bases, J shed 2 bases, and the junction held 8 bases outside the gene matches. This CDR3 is CASSLGQGTAYEQYF. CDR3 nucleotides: TGTGCCAGCAGCCTAGGACAGGGAACGGCCTACGAGCAGTACTTC.

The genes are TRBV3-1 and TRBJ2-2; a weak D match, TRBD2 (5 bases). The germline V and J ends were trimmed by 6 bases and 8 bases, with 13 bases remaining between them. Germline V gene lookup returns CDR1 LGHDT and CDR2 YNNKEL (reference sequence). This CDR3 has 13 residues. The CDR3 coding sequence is TGTGCCAGCAGGGACTTCCTGGATGGGGAGCTGTTTTTT. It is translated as CASRDFLDGELFF.

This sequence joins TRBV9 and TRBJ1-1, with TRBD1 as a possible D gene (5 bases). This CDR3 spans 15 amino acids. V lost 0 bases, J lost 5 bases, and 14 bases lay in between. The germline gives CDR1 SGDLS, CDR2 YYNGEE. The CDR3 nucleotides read TGTGCCAGCAGCGTAGACGTGGGGGTCAGGACTGAAGCTTTCTTT. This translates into CASSVDVGVRTEAFF.

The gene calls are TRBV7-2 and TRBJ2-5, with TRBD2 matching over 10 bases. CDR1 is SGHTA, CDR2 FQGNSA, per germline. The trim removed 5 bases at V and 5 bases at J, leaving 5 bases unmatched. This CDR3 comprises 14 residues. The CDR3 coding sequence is TGTGCCAGCAGCACACTAGCGGGGATGGAGACCCAGTACTTC. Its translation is CASSTLAGMETQYF.

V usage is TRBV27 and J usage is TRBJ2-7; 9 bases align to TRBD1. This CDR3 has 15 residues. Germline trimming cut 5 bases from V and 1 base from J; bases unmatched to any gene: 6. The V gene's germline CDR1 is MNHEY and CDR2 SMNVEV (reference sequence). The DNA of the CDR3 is TGTGCCAGCAGTCGCCCCGGGACAGGGTCCTACGAGCAGTACTTC. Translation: CASSRPGTGSYEQYF.

The CDR3 region has the DNA TGTGCCAGCAGCTTGTTTGAGGGGATGGCCACAGATACGCAGTATTTT. It translates to CASSLFEGMATDTQYF. The J gene is TRBJ2-3, the V gene TRBV5-5; possibly TRBD1 or TRBD2 for D (5 bases each). Germline V gene lookup returns CDR1 SGHKS and CDR2 YYEKEE (reference sequence). This CDR3 comprises 16 residues. Trimming stripped 1 base from V and 2 bases from J, with 14 bases between.

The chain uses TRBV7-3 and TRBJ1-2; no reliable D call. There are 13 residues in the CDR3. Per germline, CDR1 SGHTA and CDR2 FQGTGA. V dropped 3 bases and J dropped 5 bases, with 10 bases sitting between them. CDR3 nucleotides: TGTGCCAGCAGCTTTGGGCCGGAATATGGCTACACCTTC. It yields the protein CASSFGPEYGYTF.

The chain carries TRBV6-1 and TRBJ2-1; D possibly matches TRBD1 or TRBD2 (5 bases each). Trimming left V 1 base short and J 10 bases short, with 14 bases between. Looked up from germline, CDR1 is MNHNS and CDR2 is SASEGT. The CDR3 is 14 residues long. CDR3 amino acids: CASSEGAGTREQFF. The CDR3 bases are TGTGCCAGCAGTGAAGGGGCAGGGACGCGGGAGCAGTTCTTC.

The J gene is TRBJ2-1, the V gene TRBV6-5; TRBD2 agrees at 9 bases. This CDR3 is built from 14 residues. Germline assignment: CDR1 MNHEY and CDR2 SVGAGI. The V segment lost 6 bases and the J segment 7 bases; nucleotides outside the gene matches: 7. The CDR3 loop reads CASSRGGDLNEQFF. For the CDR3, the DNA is TGTGCCAGCAGCCGCGGGGGGGACCTAAATGAGCAGTTCTTC.

CDR3 loop: CASSLSTGELGETQYF. The CDR3 region has the DNA TGTGCCAGCAGCCTATCGACAGGGGAGTTGGGAGAGACCCAGTACTTC. The chain links TRBV6-5 to TRBJ2-5; 8 bases map to TRBD1. CDR3 length: 16 amino acids. Germline V gives CDR1 MNHEY, CDR2 SVGAGI. The V segment lost 6 bases and the J segment 4 bases; nucleotides outside the gene matches: 13.

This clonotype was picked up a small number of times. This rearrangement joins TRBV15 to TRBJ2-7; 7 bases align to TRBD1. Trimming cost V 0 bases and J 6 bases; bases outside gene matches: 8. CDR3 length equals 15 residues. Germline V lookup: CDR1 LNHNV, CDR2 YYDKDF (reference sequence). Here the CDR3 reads CATSRDLRQGAEQYV. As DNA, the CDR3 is TGTGCCACCAGCAGAGATTTGAGACAGGGCGCCGAGCAGTACGTC.

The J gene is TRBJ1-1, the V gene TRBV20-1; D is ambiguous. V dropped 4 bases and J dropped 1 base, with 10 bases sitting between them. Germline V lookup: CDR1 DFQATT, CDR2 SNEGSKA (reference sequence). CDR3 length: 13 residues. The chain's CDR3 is CSATVTPNTEAFF. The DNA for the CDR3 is TGCAGTGCTACGGTCACCCCGAACACTGAAGCTTTCTTT.

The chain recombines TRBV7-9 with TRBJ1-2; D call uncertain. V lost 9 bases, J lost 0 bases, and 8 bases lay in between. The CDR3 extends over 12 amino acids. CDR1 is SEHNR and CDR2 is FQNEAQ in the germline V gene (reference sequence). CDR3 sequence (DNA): TGTGCCAGTTTACGGGCTAACTATGGCTACACCTTC. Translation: CASLRANYGYTF.

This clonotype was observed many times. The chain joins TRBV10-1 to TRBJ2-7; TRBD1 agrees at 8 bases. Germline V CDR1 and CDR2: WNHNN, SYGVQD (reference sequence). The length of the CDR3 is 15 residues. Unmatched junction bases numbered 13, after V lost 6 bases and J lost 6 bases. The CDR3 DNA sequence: TGCGCCAGCAGCCACACAGCCAGGGGGCGAGGCGAGCAGTACTTC. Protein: CASSHTARGRGEQYF.

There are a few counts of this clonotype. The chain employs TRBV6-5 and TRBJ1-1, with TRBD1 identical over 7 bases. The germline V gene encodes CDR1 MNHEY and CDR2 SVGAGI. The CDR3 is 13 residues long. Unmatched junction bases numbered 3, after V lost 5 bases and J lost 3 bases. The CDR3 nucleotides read TGTGCCAGCAGTGATACAGGGGACACTGAAGCTTTCTTT. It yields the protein CASSDTGDTEAFF.

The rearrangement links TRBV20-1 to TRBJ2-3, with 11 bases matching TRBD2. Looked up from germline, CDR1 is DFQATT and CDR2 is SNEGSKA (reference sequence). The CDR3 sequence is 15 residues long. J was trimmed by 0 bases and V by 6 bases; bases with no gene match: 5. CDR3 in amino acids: CSAPLAGDSTDTQYF. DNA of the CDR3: TGCAGTGCCCCACTAGCGGGGGATAGCACAGATACGCAGTATTTT.

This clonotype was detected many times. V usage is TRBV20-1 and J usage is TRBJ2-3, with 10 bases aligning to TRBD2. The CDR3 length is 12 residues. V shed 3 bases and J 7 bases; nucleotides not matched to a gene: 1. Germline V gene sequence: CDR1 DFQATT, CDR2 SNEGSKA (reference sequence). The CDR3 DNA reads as TGCAGTGCTAGTAGCGGGGGGCATACGCAGTATTTT. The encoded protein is CSASSGGHTQYF.